The present T cell receptor (beta chain) was sequenced within a study of T cells in Graves' hyperthyroidism and ophthalmopathy. Overall study context: Prior to any treatment, at the point of initial diagnosis, peripheral blood was collected. General study points: Ophthalmopathy could be told apart from stable hyperthyroidism with a 13 V-J model.

Fresh 10 ml peripheral blood yielded PBMCs. Germline V gives CDR1 MNHNS, CDR2 SASEGT. The CDR3 consists of 16 residues. Trimming took 5 bases from V and 5 from J; bases not matched to a gene: 12. RNA transcripts yielded amplified TCR beta CDR3 regions. Researchers ran a first-round RT-PCR on the TCR CDR3 using the HTBI primer set. One entry per CDR3 protein results from TCRdb running MiXCR on the multiplex PCR reads. The sample includes under 350,000 distinct CDR3 sequences, 15% to 20% of them seen just once. This clonotype was recorded many times. The antigen is unknown. What was sequenced was blood. The chain couples TRBV6-1 to TRBJ1-5; 7 positions agree with TRBD1. The origin of this receptor is a woman between 45 and 60 years old with Graves' hyperthyroidism. CDR3 nucleotide sequence: TGTGCCAGCAGTTACGACCTCGACAGGGTCGATCAGCCCCAGCATTTT. It specifies CASSYDLDRVDQPQHF.